Included here is one T cell receptor beta chain sequence, with context. Its antigen is currently unknown. TCRdb keeps only in-frame clones here, not all; method: immunoSEQ multiplex PCR. Here the sample spans approximately 120,000 clones, approximately 89% being singletons. These data are taken from a study of T cell responses to AZD1222 COVID-19 vaccine. The V gene end was trimmed by 4 bases and the J gene end by 4 bases; junction bases not matched to a gene: 13. This CDR3 has 20 amino acids. CDR1 is SGHDN and CDR2 is FVKESK in the germline V gene. General study findings and limits: A mostly white British donor set with more females was recruited, and clonal diversity was possibly underestimated. Spike-wide coverage was observed for vaccine-associated CD4 TCRs, with dominant responses at 160-218 and 743-854.

Whether given at about 4 or about 12 weeks, second doses were pooled. The sequence was collected from an adult who received the AZD1222 COVID-19 vaccine. The sample here was peripheral blood, taken 28 days after the second AZD1222 dose. The rearrangement links TRBV14 to TRBJ2-1; 16 positions match TRBD2. CDR3: CASSPYAGTSGGAHYNEQFF. The CDR3 region has the DNA TGTGCCAGCAGCCCGTATGCTGGGACTAGCGGGGGGGCGCATTACAATGAGCAGTTCTTC.